This T cell receptor (beta chain) appears in the sequencing data of a study of blood T cell repertoires in COVID-19. Overall study context: From the United States, Italy and Spain came samples of acute and convalescent COVID-19. Nucleic acid was either cDNA or gDNA, and it came from T cells, B-cell-depleted T cells, or PBMCs.

Trimming removed 3 bases at V and 2 bases at J, with 11 bases between. Germline CDR1 SGHDT, CDR2 YYEEEE. The CDR3 length is 14 residues. Methods used by the authors: Amplified reference gene primers provided the basis for estimating nucleated cell counts. Using immunoSEQ multiplex PCR, the repertoire was profiled, and TCRdb retains in-frame clones only, with some absent. For V, J and clone size, that table is used; D and trimming come from the DNA. The sample has over 150,000 clones; roughly 80% are singletons. The sequence came from a woman in her forties or fifties with acute or convalescent COVID-19. Material: peripheral blood. The gene calls are TRBV5-6 and TRBJ1-2, with D tentatively TRBD1 (6 bases). CDR3 sequence: CASSYRALNYGYTF. The CDR3 nucleotides are TGTGCCAGCAGCTACAGGGCCCTGAACTATGGCTACACCTTC.